These 23 T cell receptor beta chains came from one sample sequenced in a study of shared T cell receptors in the human thymus. The data were produced by immunoSEQ multiplex PCR, yet TCRdb's version contains in-frame clones alone and is incomplete. The sample yields 500,000 to 850,000 clones, more than 75% seen once. The data were also submitted as part of a second study, on human thymus T cells.

Specimen: thymocytes. These receptors were collected from a boy under three years old with a congenital heart defect.

The chain couples TRBV4-2 to TRBJ2-5, with 11 positions matching TRBD2. In germline, CDR1 is LGHNA, CDR2 YNFKEQ. The CDR3 has 17 residues. Losses at the gene ends were 3 bases for V and 5 bases for J; bases not matched to a gene: 11. The CDR3 reads CASSHKTSGEMYETQYF. CDR3 sequence (DNA): TGTGCCAGCAGCCATAAGACTAGCGGGGAAATGTACGAGACCCAGTACTTC.

The chain joins TRBV4-3 to TRBJ2-1, with D possibly being TRBD2 (5 bases). The CDR3 is made up of 16 amino acids. V was pared by 0 bases and J by 2 bases, with 11 bases between. Germline V gene data show CDR1 as LGHNA and CDR2 as YSLEER. CDR3 DNA sequence: TGCGCCAGCAGCCAAGATCGGGGAGCGGCCTACAATGAGCAGTTCTTC. Translating gives CASSQDRGAAYNEQFF.

The genes are TRBV5-1 and TRBJ2-7; 12 nucleotides align to TRBD2. Germline V lookup: CDR1 SGHRS, CDR2 YFSETQ. Unmatched junction bases numbered 2, after V lost 4 bases and J lost 0 bases. CDR3 length: 15 amino acids. This CDR3 is CASSASGRDSYEQYF. The CDR3 nucleotides are TGCGCCAGCAGCGCTAGCGGGAGGGACTCCTACGAGCAGTACTTC.

V and J are TRBV19 and TRBJ1-5, with D possibly matching TRBD1 (6 bases). Germline assignment: CDR1 LNHDA and CDR2 SQIVND (reference sequence). V lost 6 bases, J lost 7 bases, and 16 bases lay in between. The CDR3 extends over 14 amino acids. CDR3 loop: CASRRVRGEQPQHF. DNA of the CDR3: TGTGCCAGTAGAAGGGTCAGGGGAGAACAGCCCCAGCATTTT.

This clone was picked up a small number of times. The chain is built from TRBV27 and TRBJ2-7, with TRBD2 matching over 10 bases. CDR1 and CDR2 (germline): MNHEY, SMNVEV (reference sequence). The CDR3 totals 14 residues. J gave up 2 bases and V 5 bases, and 3 bases lay outside the gene matches. CDR3 DNA: TGTGCCAGCAGTCGAGCGGGGGGGACCTACGAGCAGTACTTC. Protein sequence: CASSRAGGTYEQYF.

J is TRBJ2-2 and V is TRBV4-1; TRBD2 matches at 12 bases. The CDR3 runs 18 residues. Germline CDR1 MGHRA, CDR2 YSYEKL. J lost 3 bases, V lost 1 base, and 6 bases had no gene match. CDR3 region: CASSQVTSGRRDTGELFF. The CDR3 region has the DNA TGCGCCAGCAGCCAAGTAACTAGCGGGAGGAGGGACACCGGGGAGCTGTTTTTT.

This chain connects TRBV28 to TRBJ2-4, with 7 positions matching TRBD1. In germline, CDR1 is MDHEN, CDR2 SYDVKM. This CDR3 region has 16 residues. Losses at the gene ends were 6 bases for V and 1 base for J; bases not matched to a gene: 9. CDR3 residues: CASSPPPDRAKNIQYF. CDR3 nucleotides: TGTGCCAGCAGCCCCCCCCCGGACAGGGCCAAAAACATTCAGTACTTC.

This CDR3 reads CASSLTGINYGYTF. The CDR3 region has the DNA TGTGCCAGCAGTTTAACAGGGATTAACTATGGCTACACCTTC. This chain links TRBV28 with TRBJ1-2, with a possible D match to TRBD1 (6 bases). The CDR3 has 14 residues. Trimming stripped 2 bases from V and 1 base from J, with 8 bases between. Germline lookup yields CDR1 MDHEN and CDR2 SYDVKM.

V usage is TRBV4-1 and J usage is TRBJ2-7, with TRBD1 matching 10 bases. The J segment lost 2 bases and the V segment lost 2 bases, leaving 3 bases of the junction unmatched. CDR3 size: 15 residues. Germline-derived CDR1 and CDR2 are MGHRA and YSYEKL. The DNA for the CDR3 is TGCGCCAGCAGCCAACCGGGACAGGGGACCTACGAGCAGTACTTC. Protein product: CASSQPGQGTYEQYF.

The V call is TRBV29-1, the J call TRBJ2-7; D gene uncertain. This CDR3 comprises 12 residues. The V end was cut by 7 bases, the J end by 3 bases, with 13 bases between. The germline gives CDR1 SQVTM, CDR2 ANQGSEA. The DNA of the CDR3 is TGCAGCGCAAGCGACGGATACTACGAGCAGTACTTC. It translates to CSASDGYYEQYF.

The rearrangement uses TRBV30 and TRBJ2-3; the match to TRBD2 covers 7 bases. Germline CDR1 reads GTSNPN; CDR2 reads SVGIG (reference sequence). The CDR3 runs to 15 residues. Germline trimming cut 1 base from V and 1 base from J; bases unmatched to any gene: 5. The CDR3 sequence: CAWSGSGAGTDTQYF. The CDR3, as DNA: TGTGCCTGGAGTGGAAGCGGGGCGGGCACAGATACGCAGTATTTT.

V and J are TRBV28 and TRBJ2-7; 14 positions match TRBD2. J gave up 3 bases and V 2 bases, and 3 bases lay outside the gene matches. Per germline, CDR1 MDHEN and CDR2 SYDVKM. The CDR3 totals 16 residues. The DNA of the CDR3 is TGTGCCAGCAGTTTACGGGGACTAGCGGGGGACTACGAGCAGTACTTC. Translated, it gives CASSLRGLAGDYEQYF.

For this clone: It is likely a read error, because the conserved phenylalanine at the end of the CDR3 is missing. J is TRBJ2-4 and V is TRBV5-1; perhaps TRBD2 as D (5 bases). The germline gives CDR1 SGHRS, CDR2 YFSETQ. Trimming stripped 2 bases from V and 0 bases from J, with 9 bases between. This CDR3 comprises 15 residues. CDR3 DNA: TGCGCCAGCAGCTTCACCGGACTAGCCAAAAACATTCAGTACCTC. Translation: CASSFTGLAKNIQYL.

This chain uses TRBV9 with TRBJ1-3; D is perhaps TRBD1 (6 bases). Germline V CDR1 and CDR2: SGDLS, YYNGEE. Trimming took 2 bases from V and 4 from J, leaving 19 bases between them. The CDR3 covers 17 residues. The CDR3 coding sequence is TGTGCCAGCAGCGTTCTTCACCTACAGGGCTCGGGAAACACCATATATTTT. It yields the protein CASSVLHLQGSGNTIYF. Full variable domain (remainder filled in from reference TRBV9 and TRBJ1-3): DSGVTQTPKHLITATGQRVTLRCSPRSGDLSVYWYQQSLDQGLQFLIQYYNGEERAKGNILERFSAQQFPDLHSELNLSSLELGDSALYFCASSVLHLQGSGNTIYFGEGSWLTVV.

The genes are TRBV28 and TRBJ2-2, with D possibly being TRBD2 (6 bases). CDR1 is MDHEN, CDR2 SYDVKM, per germline. V lost 4 bases and J lost 0, with 12 bases in between. This CDR3 has 16 residues. CDR3 coding DNA: TGTGCCAGCAGTTCCCTCGGGGGAGCGAACACCGGGGAGCTGTTTTTT. Its protein product is CASSSLGGANTGELFF.

The gene calls are TRBV7-2 and TRBJ2-7; D gene uncertain. This CDR3 comprises 16 residues. The germline V gene has CDR1 SGHTA and CDR2 FQGNSA. V lost 1 base to trimming and J lost 0 bases, with 13 bases between them. The CDR3 region is CASSLVQRPSSYEQYF. The DNA for the CDR3 is TGTGCCAGCAGCTTAGTCCAGCGACCTAGCTCCTACGAGCAGTACTTC.

The genes are TRBV6-5 and TRBJ1-1; D is uncertain. The CDR3 runs to 14 residues. The V gene's germline CDR1 is MNHEY and CDR2 SVGAGI. V was cut by 5 bases and J by 5 bases, with 15 bases left in between. CDR3 residues: CASSLREAGTEAFF. The CDR3 bases are TGTGCCAGCAGTCTCCGGGAGGCTGGGACTGAAGCTTTCTTT.

As to this clone: One end of the junction does not line up with germline, which may come from a read error. The chain employs TRBV4-1 and TRBJ1-2; 8 bases line up with TRBD1. CDR3 size: 14 residues. CDR1 and CDR2 (germline): MGHRA, YSYEKL. The CDR3 sequence: CASNQKTGAEGYTF. The CDR3, as DNA: TGCGCCAGCAACCAAAAGACAGGGGCAGAAGGCTACACCTTC.

The V and J genes are TRBV2 and TRBJ2-1, with TRBD2 matching 8 bases. CDR3 size: 19 residues. Germline V CDR1 and CDR2: SNHLY, FYNNEI. Trimming took 7 bases from V and 3 from J; bases not matched to a gene: 20. Written as DNA, the CDR3 is TGTGCCAGCAAAGTCACGGGAGGGCCATACCCGCCCAACTACAATGAGCAGTTCTTC. Protein sequence: CASKVTGGPYPPNYNEQFF.

The chain has TRBV11-3 and TRBJ2-1; 7 bases fit TRBD2. In germline, CDR1 is SGHNT, CDR2 YENEEA. V trimming: 3 bases; J trimming: 1 base; junction bases outside the gene matches: 12. The CDR3 length is 18 residues. This CDR3 reads CASSFGLAVLISYNEQFF. The CDR3 nucleotides are TGTGCCAGCAGCTTTGGGCTAGCGGTACTCATATCCTACAATGAGCAGTTCTTC.

The rearrangement links TRBV29-1 to TRBJ2-7, with a possible D match to TRBD1 (5 bases). The CDR3 runs 14 residues. Germline values: CDR1 SQVTM, CDR2 ANQGSEA. The V end lost 5 bases, the J end lost 3 bases, and 17 bases lay between the germline ends. The CDR3 DNA follows: TGCAGCGTTAAAGTGACAGCACCTTACTACGAGCAGTACTTC. Translating gives CSVKVTAPYYEQYF.

This clone was detected only a few times. This chain connects TRBV28 to TRBJ2-7, with D possibly TRBD1 on 5 matching bases. The CDR3 contains 17 residues. Germline lookup yields CDR1 MDHEN and CDR2 SYDVKM. Trimming left V 3 bases short and J 4 bases short, with 22 bases between. CDR3 in amino acids: CASSFPLGRSKLYEQYF. The DNA of the CDR3 is TGTGCCAGCAGTTTCCCACTGGGGCGATCCAAGCTTTACGAGCAGTACTTC.

This sequence joins TRBV28 and TRBJ1-4, with 10 nucleotides matching TRBD1. The V and J ends lost 5 bases and 8 bases, in that order; junction bases with no gene match: 5. There are 14 residues in the CDR3. The V gene's germline CDR1 is MDHEN and CDR2 SYDVKM. The CDR3 region is CASSNGTGVEKLFF. In DNA, the CDR3 is TGTGCCAGCAGTAACGGGACAGGGGTAGAAAAACTGTTTTTT.